The TCR beta chain described here comes from a study of blood T cell repertoires in COVID-19. As for the study in general: The samples span acute and convalescent COVID-19 from the United States, Italy and Spain.

Study processing details: The authors estimated nucleated cell counts from reference gene primer amplification. Clones were sequenced by immunoSEQ multiplex PCR, and TCRdb holds only the in-frame ones, with some missing. That table furnishes V, J and clone size, whereas the DNA furnished D and trimming. The table has 150,000 to 200,000 clones, approximately 91% seen once; the top ten hold roughly 5%. Those enrolled in Seattle joined during active infection and were followed longitudinally afterward. The V gene end was trimmed by 4 bases and the J gene end by 3 bases; junction bases not matched to a gene: 10. Looked up from germline, CDR1 is KGHDR and CDR2 is SFDVKD. This CDR3 comprises 17 residues.

The chain is built from TRBV24-1 and TRBJ2-1, with 8 bases aligning to TRBD1. The TCR sequence derives from a man aged 18 to 29 with COVID-19, enrolled during active disease. The sequencing sample was made of peripheral blood. The CDR3 DNA reads TGTGCCACCAGTGACCCTAGGGGACAGGCGATCTACAATGAGCAGTTCTTC. Translation gives CATSDPRGQAIYNEQFF.